This T cell receptor beta chain was retrieved from a study of shared clonotypes between healthy human individuals. This CDR3 contains 18 residues. Donors had no recently reported acute infections or vaccinations and were HIV-negative. All the donors were Caucasian adults who lived in Nashville, Tennessee. CD4+ cell separation produced CD45RA+ naive and CD45RA-negative memory subsets. The input for sorted-subset replicate PCRs was around 0.2 ug DNA, about 30,000 T cell genomes. Clones were sequenced by immunoSEQ multiplex PCR, and TCRdb holds only the in-frame ones, with some missing. The sample carries about 2.4 million clones, 90% to 95% recorded once.

The chain links TRBV21-1 to TRBJ1-6. TRBV21-1 is reported as a pseudogene. Sequenced material: naive CD4+ T cells sorted from blood. Subset specified: CD45RA+ positively selected. The sequence came from a man between 18 and 29 years old in good health. CDR3 bases: TGTGCCAGCAGCAAAGTCCCAAGAGGGGAGAACCATAATTCACCCCTCCACTTT. Amino acids: CASSKVPRGENHNSPLHF.